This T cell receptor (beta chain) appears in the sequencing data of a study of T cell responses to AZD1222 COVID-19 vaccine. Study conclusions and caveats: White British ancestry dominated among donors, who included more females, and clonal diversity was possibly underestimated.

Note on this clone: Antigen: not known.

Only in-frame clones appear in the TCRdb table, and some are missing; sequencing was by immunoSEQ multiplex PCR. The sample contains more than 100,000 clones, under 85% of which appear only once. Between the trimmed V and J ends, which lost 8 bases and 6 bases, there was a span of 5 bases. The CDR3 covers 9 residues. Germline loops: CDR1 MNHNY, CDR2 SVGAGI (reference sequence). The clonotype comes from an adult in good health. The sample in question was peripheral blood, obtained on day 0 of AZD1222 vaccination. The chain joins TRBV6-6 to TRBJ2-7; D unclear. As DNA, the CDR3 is TGTGCCAGCCACACCGAGCAGTACTTC. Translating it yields CASHTEQYF.